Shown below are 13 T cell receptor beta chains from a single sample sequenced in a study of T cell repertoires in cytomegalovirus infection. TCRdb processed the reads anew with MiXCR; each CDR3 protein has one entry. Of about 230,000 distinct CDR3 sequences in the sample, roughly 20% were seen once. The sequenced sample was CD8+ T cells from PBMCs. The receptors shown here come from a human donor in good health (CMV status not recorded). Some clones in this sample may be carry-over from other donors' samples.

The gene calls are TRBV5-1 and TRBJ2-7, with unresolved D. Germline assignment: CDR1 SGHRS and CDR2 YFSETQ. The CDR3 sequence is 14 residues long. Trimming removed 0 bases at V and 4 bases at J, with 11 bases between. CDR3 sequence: CASSLGLGMYEQYF. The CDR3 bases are TGCGCCAGCAGCTTGGGGCTAGGGATGTACGAGCAGTACTTC.

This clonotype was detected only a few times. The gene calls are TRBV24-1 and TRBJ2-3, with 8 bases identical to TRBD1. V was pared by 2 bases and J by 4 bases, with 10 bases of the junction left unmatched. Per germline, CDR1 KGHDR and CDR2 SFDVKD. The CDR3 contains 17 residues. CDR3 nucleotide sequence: TGTGCCACCAGTGATTCGCTGCGGACAGGGTTTTCAGATACGCAGTATTTT. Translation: CATSDSLRTGFSDTQYF.

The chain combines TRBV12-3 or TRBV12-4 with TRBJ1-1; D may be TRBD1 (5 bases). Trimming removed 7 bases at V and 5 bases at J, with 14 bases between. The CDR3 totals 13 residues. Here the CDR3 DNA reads TGTGCCAGCAAAGGCGGGGGTTGGACTGAAGCTTTCTTT. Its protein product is CASKGGGWTEAFF.

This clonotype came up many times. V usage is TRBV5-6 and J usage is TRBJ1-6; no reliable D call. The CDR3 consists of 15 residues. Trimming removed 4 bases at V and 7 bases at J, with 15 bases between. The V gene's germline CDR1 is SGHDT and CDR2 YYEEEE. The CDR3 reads CASSLGADANSPLHF. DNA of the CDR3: TGTGCCAGCAGCCTCGGTGCGGATGCGAATTCACCCCTCCACTTT.

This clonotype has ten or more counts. The CDR3: CASSLVSGWTFF. The DNA for the CDR3 is TGTGCCAGCAGCTTAGTGTCGGGGTGGACTTTCTTT. The chain uses TRBV7-2 and TRBJ1-1; D remains ambiguous. Trimming took off 1 base at V and 12 bases at J, with 12 bases between the two ends. Germline values: CDR1 SGHTA, CDR2 FQGNSA. The CDR3 covers 12 residues.

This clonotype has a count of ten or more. CDR3 nucleotide sequence: TGTGCCAGCAGCTTAGGAGGAGGCCAGATGGGAACTGAAGCTTTCTTT. Translation gives CASSLGGGQMGTEAFF. The chain uses TRBV7-8 and TRBJ1-1, with D unclear. Per the germline V gene, CDR1 is SGHVS and CDR2 is FQNEAQ. With 1 base removed from V and 5 bases from J, the gap between germline ends came to 17 bases. The CDR3 has 16 amino acids.

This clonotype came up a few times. The CDR3 DNA sequence: TGTGCCACCAGCAGAGATAATTTGGCTCTCTCCGGCGAGCAGTACTTC. Amino acid sequence: CATSRDNLALSGEQYF. The chain links TRBV15 to TRBJ2-7; D gene uncertain. CDR3 length: 16 residues. Germline-derived CDR1 and CDR2 are LNHNV and YYDKDF (reference sequence). The ends were cut back, 0 bases at V and 6 bases at J, with 18 bases in the middle. The full variable domain, in which reference TRBV15 and TRBJ2-7 provide the parts outside the CDR3, is DAMVIQNPRYQVTQFGKPVTLSCSQTLNHNVMYWYQQKSSQAPKLLFHYYDKDFNNEADTPDNFQSRRPNTSFCFLDIRSPGLGDTAMYLCATSRDNLALSGEQYFGPGTRLTVT.

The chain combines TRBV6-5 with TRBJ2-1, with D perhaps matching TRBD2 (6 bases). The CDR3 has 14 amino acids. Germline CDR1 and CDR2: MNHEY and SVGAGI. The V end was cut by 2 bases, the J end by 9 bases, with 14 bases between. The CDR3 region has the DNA TGTGCCAGCAGTTACCAATCACTAGCTGTTGAGCAGTTCTTC. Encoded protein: CASSYQSLAVEQFF.

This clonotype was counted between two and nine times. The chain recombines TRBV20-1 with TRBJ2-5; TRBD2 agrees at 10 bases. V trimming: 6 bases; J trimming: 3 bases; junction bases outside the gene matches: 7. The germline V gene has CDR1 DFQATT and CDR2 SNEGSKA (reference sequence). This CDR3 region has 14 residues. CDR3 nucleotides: TGCAGTGCGGACCCACTAGCGGGGAAAGAGACCCAGTACTTC. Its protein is CSADPLAGKETQYF.

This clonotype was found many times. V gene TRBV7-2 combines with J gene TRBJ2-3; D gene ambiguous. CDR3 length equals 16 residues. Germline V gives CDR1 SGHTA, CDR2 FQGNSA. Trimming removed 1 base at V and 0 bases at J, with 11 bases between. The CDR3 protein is CASSLVLWGSTDTQYF. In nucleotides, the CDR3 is TGTGCCAGCAGCTTAGTACTTTGGGGTAGCACAGATACGCAGTATTTT.

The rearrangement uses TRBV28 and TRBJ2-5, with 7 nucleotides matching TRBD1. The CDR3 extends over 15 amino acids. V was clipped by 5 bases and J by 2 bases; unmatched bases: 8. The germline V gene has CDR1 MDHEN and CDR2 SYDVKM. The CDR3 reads CASSQGQRRQETQYF. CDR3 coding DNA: TGTGCCAGCAGTCAGGGACAGAGACGACAAGAGACCCAGTACTTC.

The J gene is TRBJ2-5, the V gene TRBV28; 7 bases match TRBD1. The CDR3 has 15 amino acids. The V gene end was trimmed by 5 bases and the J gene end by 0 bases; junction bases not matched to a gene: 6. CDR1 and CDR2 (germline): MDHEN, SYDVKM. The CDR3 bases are TGTGCCAGCAGTCCCCAGACAGGGAACCAAGAGACCCAGTACTTC. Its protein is CASSPQTGNQETQYF.

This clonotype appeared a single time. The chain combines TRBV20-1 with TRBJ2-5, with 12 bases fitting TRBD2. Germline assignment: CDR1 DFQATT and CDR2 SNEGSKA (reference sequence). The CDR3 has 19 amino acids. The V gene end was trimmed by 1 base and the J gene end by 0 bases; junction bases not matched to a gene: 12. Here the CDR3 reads CSARGAELAGGQYQETQYF. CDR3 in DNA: TGCAGTGCTAGAGGGGCCGAACTAGCGGGGGGACAGTACCAAGAGACCCAGTACTTC.